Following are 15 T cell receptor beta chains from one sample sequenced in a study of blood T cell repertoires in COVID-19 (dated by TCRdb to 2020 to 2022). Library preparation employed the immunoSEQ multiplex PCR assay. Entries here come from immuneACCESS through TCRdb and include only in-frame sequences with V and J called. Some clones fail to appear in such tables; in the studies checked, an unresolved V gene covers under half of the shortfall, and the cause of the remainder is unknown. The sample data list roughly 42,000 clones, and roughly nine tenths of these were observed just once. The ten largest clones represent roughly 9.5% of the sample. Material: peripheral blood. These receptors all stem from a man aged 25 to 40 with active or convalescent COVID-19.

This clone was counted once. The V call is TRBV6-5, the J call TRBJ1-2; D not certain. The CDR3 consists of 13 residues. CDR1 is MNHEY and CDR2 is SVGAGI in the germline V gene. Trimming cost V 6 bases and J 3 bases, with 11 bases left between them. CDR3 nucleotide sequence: TGTGCCAGCAGCTCCAATGAGCACTATGGCTACACCTTC. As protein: CASSSNEHYGYTF.

The CDR3 coding sequence is TGTGCCACCAGTGATTTGGGCAGGGACAAGACAGATACGCAGTATTTT. As protein: CATSDLGRDKTDTQYF. The chain combines TRBV24-1 with TRBJ2-3, with a weak D call TRBD1 (6 bases). The ends were cut back, 0 bases at V and 3 bases at J, with 12 bases in the middle. This CDR3 comprises 16 residues. The germline V gene encodes CDR1 KGHDR and CDR2 SFDVKD.

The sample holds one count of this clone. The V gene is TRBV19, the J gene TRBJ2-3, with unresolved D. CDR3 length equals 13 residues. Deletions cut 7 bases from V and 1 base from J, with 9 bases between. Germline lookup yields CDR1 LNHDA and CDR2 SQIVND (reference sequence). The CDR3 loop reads CASNPTRTDTQYF. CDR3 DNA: TGTGCCAGTAACCCTACCCGCACAGATACGCAGTATTTT. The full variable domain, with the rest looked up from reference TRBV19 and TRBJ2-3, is DGGITQSPKYLFRKEGQNVTLSCEQNLNHDAMYWYRQDPGQGLRLIYYSQIVNDFQKGDIAEGYSVSREKKESFPLTVTSAQKNPTAFYLCASNPTRTDTQYFGPGTRLTVL.

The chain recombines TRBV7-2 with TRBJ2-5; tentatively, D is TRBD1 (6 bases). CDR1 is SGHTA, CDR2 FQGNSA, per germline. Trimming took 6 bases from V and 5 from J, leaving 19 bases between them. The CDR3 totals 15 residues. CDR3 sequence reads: CASSPSRGVGETQYF. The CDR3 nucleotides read TGTGCCAGCAGTCCTTCCAGGGGAGTGGGGGAGACCCAGTACTTC. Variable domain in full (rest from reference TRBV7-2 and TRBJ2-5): GAGVSQSPSNKVTEKGKDVELRCDPISGHTALYWYRQSLGQGLEFLIYFQGNSAPDKSGLPSDRFSAERTGGSVSTLTIQRTQQEDSAVYLCASSPSRGVGETQYFGPGTRLLVL.

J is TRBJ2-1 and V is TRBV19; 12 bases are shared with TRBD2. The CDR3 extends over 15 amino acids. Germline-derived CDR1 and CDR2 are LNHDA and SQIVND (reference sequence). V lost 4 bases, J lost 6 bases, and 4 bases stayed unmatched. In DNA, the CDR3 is TGTGCCAGTAGTAGGACTAGCGGGACTGGCAATGAGCAGTTCTTC. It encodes CASSRTSGTGNEQFF.

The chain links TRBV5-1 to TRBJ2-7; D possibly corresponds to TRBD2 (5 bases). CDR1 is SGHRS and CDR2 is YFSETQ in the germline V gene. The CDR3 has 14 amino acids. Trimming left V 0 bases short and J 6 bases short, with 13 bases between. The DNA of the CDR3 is TGCGCCAGCAGCTTGGACGGGGTCCCCCGCGAGCAGTACTTC. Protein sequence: CASSLDGVPREQYF.

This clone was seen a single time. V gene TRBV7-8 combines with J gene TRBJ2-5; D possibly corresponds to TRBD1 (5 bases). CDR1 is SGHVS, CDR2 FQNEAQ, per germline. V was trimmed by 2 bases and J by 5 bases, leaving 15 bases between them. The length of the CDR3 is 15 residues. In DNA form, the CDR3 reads TGTGCCAGCAGCTTATTCGGTTCCGCAGGGGAGACCCAGTACTTC. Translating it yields CASSLFGSAGETQYF.

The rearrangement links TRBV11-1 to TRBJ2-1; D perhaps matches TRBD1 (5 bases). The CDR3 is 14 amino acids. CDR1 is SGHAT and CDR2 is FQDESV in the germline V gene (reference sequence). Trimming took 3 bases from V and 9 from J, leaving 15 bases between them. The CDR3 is CASSFRVDLGEQFF. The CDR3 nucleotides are TGTGCCAGCAGCTTCAGGGTGGATTTGGGTGAGCAGTTCTTC.

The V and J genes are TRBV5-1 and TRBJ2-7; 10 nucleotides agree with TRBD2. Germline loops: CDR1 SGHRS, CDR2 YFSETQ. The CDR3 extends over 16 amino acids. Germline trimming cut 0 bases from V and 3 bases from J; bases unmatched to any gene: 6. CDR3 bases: TGCGCCAGCAGCTTGGCCACGGCTAGCGGGGGCTACGAGCAGTACTTC. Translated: CASSLATASGGYEQYF.

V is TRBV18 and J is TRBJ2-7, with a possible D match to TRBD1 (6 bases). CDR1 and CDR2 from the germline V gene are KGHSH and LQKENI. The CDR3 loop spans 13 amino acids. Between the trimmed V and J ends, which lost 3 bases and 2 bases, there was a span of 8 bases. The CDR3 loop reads CASSPRGPYEQYF. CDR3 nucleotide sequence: TGTGCCAGCTCACCCAGGGGACCCTACGAGCAGTACTTC.

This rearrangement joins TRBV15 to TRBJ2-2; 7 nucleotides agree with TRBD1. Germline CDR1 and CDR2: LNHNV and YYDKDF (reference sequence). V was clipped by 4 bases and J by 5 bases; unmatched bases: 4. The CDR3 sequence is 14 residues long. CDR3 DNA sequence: TGTGCCACCAGCACGGGACAGTTAACCGGGGAGCTGTTTTTT. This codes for CATSTGQLTGELFF.

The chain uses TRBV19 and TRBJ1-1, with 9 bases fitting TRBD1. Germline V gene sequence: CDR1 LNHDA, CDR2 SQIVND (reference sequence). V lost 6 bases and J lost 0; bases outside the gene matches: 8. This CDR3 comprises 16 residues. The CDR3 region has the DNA TGTGCCAGTAGCCGGACAGGGGTCATTTTGAACACTGAAGCTTTCTTT. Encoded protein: CASSRTGVILNTEAFF. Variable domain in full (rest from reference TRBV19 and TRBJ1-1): DGGITQSPKYLFRKEGQNVTLSCEQNLNHDAMYWYRQDPGQGLRLIYYSQIVNDFQKGDIAEGYSVSREKKESFPLTVTSAQKNPTAFYLCASSRTGVILNTEAFFGQGTRLTVV.

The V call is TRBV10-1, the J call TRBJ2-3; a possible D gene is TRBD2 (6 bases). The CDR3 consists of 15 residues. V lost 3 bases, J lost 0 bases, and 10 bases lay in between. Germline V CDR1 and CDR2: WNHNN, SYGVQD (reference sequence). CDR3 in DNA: TGCGCCAGCAGTGACGAGGGGACTAGCACAGATACGCAGTATTTT. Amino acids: CASSDEGTSTDTQYF.

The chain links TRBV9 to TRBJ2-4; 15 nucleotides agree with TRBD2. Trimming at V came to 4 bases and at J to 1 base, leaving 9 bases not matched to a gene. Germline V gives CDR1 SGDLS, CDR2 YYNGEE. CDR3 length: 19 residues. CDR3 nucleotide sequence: TGTGCCAGCAGCCGAGAGGGACTAGCGGGAGGCCGTGCCAAAAACATTCAGTACTTC. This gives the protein CASSREGLAGGRAKNIQYF.

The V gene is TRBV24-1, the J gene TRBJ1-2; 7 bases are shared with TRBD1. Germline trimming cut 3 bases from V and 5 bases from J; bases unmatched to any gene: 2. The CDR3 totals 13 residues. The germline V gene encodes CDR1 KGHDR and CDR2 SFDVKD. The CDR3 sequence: CATSDGDRYGYTF. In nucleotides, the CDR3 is TGTGCCACCAGTGATGGGGACAGATATGGCTACACCTTC.